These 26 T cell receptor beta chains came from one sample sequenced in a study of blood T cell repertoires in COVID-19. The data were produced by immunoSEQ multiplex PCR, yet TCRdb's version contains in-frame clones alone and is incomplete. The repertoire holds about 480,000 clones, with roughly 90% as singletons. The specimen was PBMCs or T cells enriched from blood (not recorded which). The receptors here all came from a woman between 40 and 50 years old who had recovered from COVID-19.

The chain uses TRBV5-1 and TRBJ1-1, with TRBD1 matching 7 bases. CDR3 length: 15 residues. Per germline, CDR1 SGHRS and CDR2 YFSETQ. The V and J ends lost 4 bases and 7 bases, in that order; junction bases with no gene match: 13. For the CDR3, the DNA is TGCGCCAGCAGCCACGCAGGGGGAGGAGCCTTTGAAGCTTTCTTT. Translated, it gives CASSHAGGGAFEAFF.

The CDR3 bases are TGTGCCAGCAGCCAACAGGGCTTCGGCACTGAAGCTTTCTTT. It encodes CASSQQGFGTEAFF. The chain joins TRBV7-9 to TRBJ1-1; possibly TRBD1 for D (6 bases). This CDR3 has 14 amino acids. Germline lookup yields CDR1 SEHNR and CDR2 FQNEAQ (reference sequence). Trimming cost V 5 bases and J 4 bases, with 14 bases left between them.

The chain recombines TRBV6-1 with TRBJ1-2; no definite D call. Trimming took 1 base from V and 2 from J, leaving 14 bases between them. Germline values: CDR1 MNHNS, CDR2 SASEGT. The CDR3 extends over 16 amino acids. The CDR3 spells CASSEEITEMNYGYTF. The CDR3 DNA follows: TGTGCCAGCAGTGAAGAGATCACAGAGATGAACTATGGCTACACCTTC.

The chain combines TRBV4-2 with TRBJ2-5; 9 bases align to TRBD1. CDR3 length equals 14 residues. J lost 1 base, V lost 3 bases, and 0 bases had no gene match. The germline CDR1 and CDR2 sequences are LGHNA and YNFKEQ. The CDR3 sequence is CASSQTGGQETQYF. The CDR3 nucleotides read TGTGCCAGCAGCCAGACAGGGGGCCAAGAGACCCAGTACTTC.

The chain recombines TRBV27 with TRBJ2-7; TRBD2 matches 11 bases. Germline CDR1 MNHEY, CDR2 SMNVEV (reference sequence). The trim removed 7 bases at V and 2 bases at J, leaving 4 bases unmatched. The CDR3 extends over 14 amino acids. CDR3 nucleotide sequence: TGTGCCAGCACCTTAGCGGGAGGGCCCTACGAGCAGTACTTC. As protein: CASTLAGGPYEQYF.

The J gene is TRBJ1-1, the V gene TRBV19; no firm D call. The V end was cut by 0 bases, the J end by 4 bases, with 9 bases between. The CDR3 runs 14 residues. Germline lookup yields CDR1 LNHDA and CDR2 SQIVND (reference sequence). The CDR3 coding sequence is TGTGCCAGTAGTATAGATTCCCCGGGCACTGAAGCTTTCTTT. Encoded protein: CASSIDSPGTEAFF.

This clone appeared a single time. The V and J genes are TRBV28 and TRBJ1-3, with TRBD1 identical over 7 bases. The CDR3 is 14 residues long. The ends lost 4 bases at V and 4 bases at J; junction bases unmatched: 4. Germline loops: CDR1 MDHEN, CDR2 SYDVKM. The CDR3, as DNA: TGTGCCAGCAGTTCAACGGGACAGGGAAACACCATATATTTT. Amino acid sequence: CASSSTGQGNTIYF.

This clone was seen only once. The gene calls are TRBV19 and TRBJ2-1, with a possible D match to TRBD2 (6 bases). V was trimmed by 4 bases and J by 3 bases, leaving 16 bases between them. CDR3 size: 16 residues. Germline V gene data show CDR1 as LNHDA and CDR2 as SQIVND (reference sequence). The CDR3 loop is CASSKARRVVYNEQFF. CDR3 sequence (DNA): TGTGCCAGTAGTAAAGCGAGGAGGGTGGTCTACAATGAGCAGTTCTTC.

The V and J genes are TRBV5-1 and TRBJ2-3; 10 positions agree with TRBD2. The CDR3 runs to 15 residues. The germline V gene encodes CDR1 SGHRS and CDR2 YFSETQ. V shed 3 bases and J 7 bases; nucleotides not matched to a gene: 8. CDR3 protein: CASSSPVSGRYTQYF. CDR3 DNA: TGCGCCAGCAGCTCCCCGGTTAGCGGGAGGTATACGCAGTATTTT. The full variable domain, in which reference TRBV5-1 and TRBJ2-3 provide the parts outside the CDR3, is KAGVTQTPRYLIKTRGQQVTLSCSPISGHRSVSWYQQTPGQGLQFLFEYFSETQRNKGNFPGRFSGRQFSNSRSEMNVSTLELGDSALYLCASSSPVSGRYTQYFGPGTRLTVL.

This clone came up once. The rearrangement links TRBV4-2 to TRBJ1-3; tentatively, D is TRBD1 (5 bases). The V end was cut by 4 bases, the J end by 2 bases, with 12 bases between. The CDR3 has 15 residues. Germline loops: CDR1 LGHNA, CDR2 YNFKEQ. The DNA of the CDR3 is TGTGCCAGCAGCCTCCCCCGGGGGGCTGGAAACACCATATATTTT. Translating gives CASSLPRGAGNTIYF.

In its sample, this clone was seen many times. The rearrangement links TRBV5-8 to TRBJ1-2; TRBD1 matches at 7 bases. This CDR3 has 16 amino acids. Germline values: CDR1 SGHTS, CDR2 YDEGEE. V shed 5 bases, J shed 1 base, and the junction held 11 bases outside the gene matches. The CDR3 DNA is TGTGCCAGCAGGTTCAGGACAGGCCCAGGTAACTATGGCTACACCTTC. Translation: CASRFRTGPGNYGYTF.

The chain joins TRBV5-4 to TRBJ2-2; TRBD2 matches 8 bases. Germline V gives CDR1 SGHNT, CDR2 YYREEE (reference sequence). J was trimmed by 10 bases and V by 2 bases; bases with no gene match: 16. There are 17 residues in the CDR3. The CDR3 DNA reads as TGTGCCAGCAGCTTATTGGGTAGCGGGATCCCCCCAGAGGAGCTGTTTTTT. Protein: CASSLLGSGIPPEELFF. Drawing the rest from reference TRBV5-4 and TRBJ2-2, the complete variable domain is ETGVTQSPTHLIKTRGQQVTLRCSSQSGHNTVSWYQQALGQGPQFIFQYYREEENGRGNFPPRFSGLQFPNYSSELNVNALELDDSALYLCASSLLGSGIPPEELFFGEGSRLTVL.

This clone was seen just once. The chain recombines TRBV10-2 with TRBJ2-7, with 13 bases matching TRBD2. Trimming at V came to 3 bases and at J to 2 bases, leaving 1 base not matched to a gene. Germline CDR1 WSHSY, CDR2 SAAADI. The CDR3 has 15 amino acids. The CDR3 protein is CASSEGLAGAYEQYF. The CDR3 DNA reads TGCGCCAGCAGTGAAGGACTAGCGGGAGCCTACGAGCAGTACTTC.

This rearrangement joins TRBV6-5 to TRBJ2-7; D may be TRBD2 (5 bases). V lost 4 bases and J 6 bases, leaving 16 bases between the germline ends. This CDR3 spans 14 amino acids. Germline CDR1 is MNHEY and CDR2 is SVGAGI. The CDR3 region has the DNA TGTGCCAGCAGTTCTACTCAGGAGGCCCTCGAGCAGTACTTC. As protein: CASSSTQEALEQYF.

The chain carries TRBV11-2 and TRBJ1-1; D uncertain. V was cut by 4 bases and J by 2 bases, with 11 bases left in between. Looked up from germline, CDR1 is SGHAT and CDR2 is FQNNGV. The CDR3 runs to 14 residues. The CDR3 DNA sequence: TGTGCCAGCAGCTCCCGGGTCGTAAACACTGAAGCTTTCTTT. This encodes CASSSRVVNTEAFF.

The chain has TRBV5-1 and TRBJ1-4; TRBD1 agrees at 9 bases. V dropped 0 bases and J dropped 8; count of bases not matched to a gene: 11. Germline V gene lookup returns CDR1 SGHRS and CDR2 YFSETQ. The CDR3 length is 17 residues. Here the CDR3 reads CASSLAGTGISVEKLFF. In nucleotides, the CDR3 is TGCGCCAGCAGCTTGGCCGGGACAGGGATATCAGTGGAAAAACTGTTTTTT. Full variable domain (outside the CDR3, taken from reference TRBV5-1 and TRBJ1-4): KAGVTQTPRYLIKTRGQQVTLSCSPISGHRSVSWYQQTPGQGLQFLFEYFSETQRNKGNFPGRFSGRQFSNSRSEMNVSTLELGDSALYLCASSLAGTGISVEKLFFGSGTQLSVL.

Here the CDR3 reads CASSRDDGRTYGYTF. As DNA, the CDR3 is TGTGCCAGCTCGCGGGATGACGGACGCACGTATGGCTACACCTTC. The chain uses TRBV18 and TRBJ1-2; no clear D. This CDR3 has 15 amino acids. Germline V lookup: CDR1 KGHSH, CDR2 LQKENI. The V end lost 6 bases, the J end lost 5 bases, and 19 bases lay between the germline ends.

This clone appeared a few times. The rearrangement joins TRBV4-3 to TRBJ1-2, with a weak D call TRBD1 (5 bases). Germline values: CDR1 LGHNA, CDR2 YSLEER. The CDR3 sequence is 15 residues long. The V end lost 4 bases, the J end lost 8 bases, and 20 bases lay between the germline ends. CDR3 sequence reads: CASSPGAGNARGYTF. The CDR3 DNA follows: TGCGCCAGCAGCCCCGGCGCAGGGAACGCTCGAGGCTACACCTTC.

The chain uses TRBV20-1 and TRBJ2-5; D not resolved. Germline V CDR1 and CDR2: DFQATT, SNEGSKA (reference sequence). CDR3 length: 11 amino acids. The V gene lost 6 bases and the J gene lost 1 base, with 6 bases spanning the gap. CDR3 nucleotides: TGCAGTGCCCCTGTCCAAGAGACCCAGTACTTC. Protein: CSAPVQETQYF.

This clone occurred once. The CDR3 region is CASSLDTRGDTQYF. In DNA, the CDR3 is TGCGCCAGCAGCTTGGACACCCGGGGAGATACGCAGTATTTT. The chain has TRBV5-1 and TRBJ2-3; TRBD2 might be the D (5 bases). V was shortened by 0 bases and J by 5 bases, with 10 bases between the two germline ends. CDR3 length: 14 residues. Germline-derived CDR1 and CDR2 are SGHRS and YFSETQ.

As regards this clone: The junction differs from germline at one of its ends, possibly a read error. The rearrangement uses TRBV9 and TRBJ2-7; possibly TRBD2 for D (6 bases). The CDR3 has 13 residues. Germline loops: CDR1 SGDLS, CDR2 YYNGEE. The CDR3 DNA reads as TGTGCCAGCAGCCCCCGGGACTCAAATGAAGTCCGCTTC. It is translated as CASSPRDSNEVRF.

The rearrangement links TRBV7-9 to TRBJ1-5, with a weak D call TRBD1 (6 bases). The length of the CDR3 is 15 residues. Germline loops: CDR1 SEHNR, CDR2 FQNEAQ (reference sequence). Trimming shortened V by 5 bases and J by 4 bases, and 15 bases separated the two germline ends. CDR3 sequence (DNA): TGTGCCAGCAGCCCAATCGGGCAGGGGAATCAGCCCCAGCATTTT. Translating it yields CASSPIGQGNQPQHF. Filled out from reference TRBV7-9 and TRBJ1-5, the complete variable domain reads DTGVSQNPRHKITKRGQNVTFRCDPISEHNRLYWYRQTLGQGPEFLTYFQNEAQLEKSRLLSDRFSAERPKGSFSTLEIQRTEQGDSAMYLCASSPIGQGNQPQHFGDGTRLSIL.

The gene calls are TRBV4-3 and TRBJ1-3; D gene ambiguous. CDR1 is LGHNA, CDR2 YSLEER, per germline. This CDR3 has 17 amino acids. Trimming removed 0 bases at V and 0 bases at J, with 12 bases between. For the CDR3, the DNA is TGCGCCAGCAGCCAAGAATCGGGAGCAAGCTCTGGAAACACCATATATTTT. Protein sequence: CASSQESGASSGNTIYF.

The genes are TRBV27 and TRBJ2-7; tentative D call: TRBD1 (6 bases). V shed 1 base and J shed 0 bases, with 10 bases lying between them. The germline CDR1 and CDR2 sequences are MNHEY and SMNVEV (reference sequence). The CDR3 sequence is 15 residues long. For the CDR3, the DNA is TGTGCCAGCAGTTTATTACAGGGTAACTCCTACGAGCAGTACTTC. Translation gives CASSLLQGNSYEQYF.

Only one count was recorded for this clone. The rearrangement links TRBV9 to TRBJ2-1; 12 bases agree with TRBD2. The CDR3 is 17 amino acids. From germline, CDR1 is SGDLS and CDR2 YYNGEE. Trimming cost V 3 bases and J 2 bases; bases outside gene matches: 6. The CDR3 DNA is TGTGCCAGCAGCGCGACGACTAGCGGGAGTGCCTACAATGAGCAGTTCTTC. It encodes CASSATTSGSAYNEQFF.

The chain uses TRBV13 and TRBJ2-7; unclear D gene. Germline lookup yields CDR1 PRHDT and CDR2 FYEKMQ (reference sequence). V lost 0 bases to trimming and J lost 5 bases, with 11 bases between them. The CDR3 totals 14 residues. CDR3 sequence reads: CASSLGFSPHEQYF. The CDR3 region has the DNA TGTGCCAGCAGCTTAGGGTTTAGTCCCCACGAGCAGTACTTC. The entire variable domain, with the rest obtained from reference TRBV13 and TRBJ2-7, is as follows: AAGVIQSPRHLIKEKRETATLKCYPIPRHDTVYWYQQGPGQDPQFLISFYEKMQSDKGSIPDRFSAQQFSDYHSELNMSSLELGDSALYFCASSLGFSPHEQYFGPGTRLTVT.